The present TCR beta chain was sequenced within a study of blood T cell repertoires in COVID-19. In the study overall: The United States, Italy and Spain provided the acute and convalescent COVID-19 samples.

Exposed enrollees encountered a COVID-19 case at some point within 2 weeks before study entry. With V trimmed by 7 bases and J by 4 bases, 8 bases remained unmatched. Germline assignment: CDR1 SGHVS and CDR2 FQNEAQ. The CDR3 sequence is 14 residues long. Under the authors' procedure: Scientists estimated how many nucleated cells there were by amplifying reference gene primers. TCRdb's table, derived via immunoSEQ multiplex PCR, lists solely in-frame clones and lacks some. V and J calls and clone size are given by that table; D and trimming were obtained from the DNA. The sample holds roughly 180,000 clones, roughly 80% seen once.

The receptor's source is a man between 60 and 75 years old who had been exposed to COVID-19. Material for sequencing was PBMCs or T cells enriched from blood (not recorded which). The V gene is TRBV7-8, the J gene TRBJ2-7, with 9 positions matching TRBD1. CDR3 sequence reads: CASTVGTGKYEQYF. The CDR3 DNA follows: TGTGCCAGCACTGTCGGGACAGGGAAGTACGAGCAGTACTTC.